These 30 T cell receptor beta chains were sequenced from one sample in a study of T cells in Graves' hyperthyroidism and ophthalmopathy. TCR beta CDR3 regions were amplified from RNA transcripts. The TCR CDR3 first-round RT-PCR relied on the HTBI primer set. Via MiXCR, TCRdb re-called the multiplex PCR reads, giving one row per CDR3 protein. Found here are hundreds of thousands of distinct CDR3 sequences, more than 30% of them singletons; the top ten hold more than 7%. The specimen sequenced was blood. The source of these receptors is a young man with Graves' hyperthyroidism.

The chain links TRBV6-5 to TRBJ1-6; maybe TRBD1 (5 bases). Trimming shortened V by 8 bases and J by 7 bases, and 15 bases separated the two germline ends. The CDR3 has 14 residues. Germline V gives CDR1 MNHEY, CDR2 SVGAGI. The chain's CDR3 is CASRTGTTNSPLHF. Written as DNA, the CDR3 is TGTGCCAGCCGGACCGGGACGACAAATTCACCCCTCCACTTT.

At least ten counts were recorded for this clonotype. V gene TRBV20-1 combines with J gene TRBJ1-6; tentatively, D is TRBD1 (5 bases). V lost 5 bases, J lost 9 bases, and 14 bases lay in between. The CDR3 covers 13 residues. CDR1 is DFQATT and CDR2 is SNEGSKA in the germline V gene (reference sequence). CDR3 bases: TGCAGTGCTGGCCCAGGGCTCGGTTCACCCCTCCACTTT. Protein: CSAGPGLGSPLHF.

This clonotype has a handful of counts. The chain couples TRBV5-1 to TRBJ2-6; D not certain. Per germline, CDR1 SGHRS and CDR2 YFSETQ. Trimming left V 0 bases short and J 6 bases short, with 10 bases between. The CDR3 extends over 15 amino acids. The DNA for the CDR3 is TGCGCCAGCAGCTTGGGGTACGCTGAGGCCAACGTCCTGACTTTC. Protein sequence: CASSLGYAEANVLTF.

Of note for this clonotype: Its ends do not fully match the called genes, so a read error is possible. V and J are TRBV2 and TRBJ1-1, with D perhaps matching TRBD1 (6 bases). The CDR3 loop spans 13 amino acids. Germline CDR1 reads SNHLY; CDR2 reads FYNNEI. CDR3 nucleotide sequence: TGTGCCGGCAGTGGGGACACAAACACTGAAGCTTTCTTT. Translated, it gives CAGSGDTNTEAFF.

The CDR3 DNA sequence: TGTGCCAGCATCCCCGTTGGGACCGGGGAGCTGTTTTTT. It yields the protein CASIPVGTGELFF. The chain is built from TRBV6-1 and TRBJ2-2, with D uncertain. From germline, CDR1 is MNHNS and CDR2 SASEGT. The germline V and J ends were trimmed by 7 bases and 5 bases, with 11 bases remaining between them. CDR3 length: 13 amino acids.

This clonotype was detected a few times. The chain is built from TRBV4-1 and TRBJ2-7, with D possibly TRBD1 on 5 matching bases. The CDR3 is made up of 14 amino acids. The ends were cut back, 1 base at V and 2 bases at J, with 9 bases in the middle. The V gene's germline CDR1 is MGHRA and CDR2 YSYEKL. The DNA for the CDR3 is TGCGCCAGCAGCCAAGCCCAGGGTCCCTACGAGCAGTACTTC. This gives the protein CASSQAQGPYEQYF.

The V gene is TRBV29-1, the J gene TRBJ1-1; TRBD1 is a possible D gene (5 bases). CDR3 size: 11 residues. Trimming pared 7 bases from V and 2 bases from J, leaving 8 bases between. In germline, CDR1 is SQVTM, CDR2 ANQGSEA. Here the CDR3 DNA reads TGCAGCGATGGGGGAAACACTGAAGCTTTCTTT. Its protein product is CSDGGNTEAFF. The entire variable domain, with the rest obtained from reference TRBV29-1 and TRBJ1-1, is as follows: SAVISQKPSRDICQRGTSLTIQCQVDSQVTMMFWYRQQPGQSLTLIATANQGSEATYESGFVIDKFPISRPNLTFSTLTVSNMSPEDSSIYLCSDGGNTEAFFGQGTRLTVV.

As to this clonotype: This may arise from a read error, as a much more abundant clone is one base away. The chain combines TRBV9 with TRBJ1-3, with D unresolved. Trimming took 4 bases from V and 4 from J, leaving 15 bases between them. Germline assignment: CDR1 SGDLS and CDR2 YYNGEE. The CDR3 is 15 amino acids. The CDR3 is CASSPRGSTGNTIYF. The CDR3, as DNA: TGTGCCAGCAGCCCCCGAGGCTCAACGGGAAACACCATATATTTT.

This clonotype was observed a handful of times. The J gene is TRBJ2-7, the V gene TRBV12-3 or TRBV12-4; D is possibly TRBD2 (6 bases). The CDR3 is made up of 14 amino acids. Trimming took off 5 bases at V and 2 bases at J, with 13 bases between the two ends. CDR3 sequence reads: CASSTGLLPYEQYF. The CDR3 DNA follows: TGTGCCAGCAGTACGGGACTTCTCCCCTACGAGCAGTACTTC.

This clonotype has just a few counts. The V call is TRBV29-1, the J call TRBJ1-1; possibly TRBD1 for D (6 bases). Trimming left V 8 bases short and J 4 bases short, with 11 bases between. There are 11 residues in the CDR3. Germline V gives CDR1 SQVTM, CDR2 ANQGSEA. The CDR3 protein is CSLGGGTEAFF. The CDR3 bases are TGCAGCTTAGGGGGGGGCACTGAAGCTTTCTTT.

This rearrangement joins TRBV5-1 to TRBJ1-1, with 11 bases identical to TRBD1. The V gene's germline CDR1 is SGHRS and CDR2 YFSETQ. Trimming removed 2 bases from V and 2 bases from J; junction bases left unmatched: 2. The CDR3 runs to 15 residues. The CDR3 bases are TGCGCCAGCAGCTTCGGGACAGGGGGAAACACTGAAGCTTTCTTT. Its protein is CASSFGTGGNTEAFF.

V is TRBV29-1 and J is TRBJ1-2; 7 nucleotides line up with TRBD1. The ends lost 0 bases at V and 2 bases at J; junction bases unmatched: 3. The CDR3 covers 14 residues. CDR1 SQVTM and CDR2 ANQGSEA come from the germline V gene. Here the CDR3 reads CSVEEGGGNYGYTF. Here the CDR3 DNA reads TGCAGCGTTGAAGAGGGAGGGGGCAACTATGGCTACACCTTC.

At least ten counts were recorded for this clonotype. The chain is built from TRBV10-2 and TRBJ2-7; D not certain. CDR3 length: 12 amino acids. V was trimmed by 3 bases and J by 6 bases, leaving 9 bases between them. From germline, CDR1 is WSHSY and CDR2 SAAADI. CDR3 protein: CASSDAQSEQYF. The CDR3 nucleotides read TGCGCCAGCAGTGACGCCCAGTCCGAGCAGTACTTC.

DNA of the CDR3: TGTGCCAGCAGTTACAGCGGGGGGACGCGGGAGACCCAGTACTTC. Protein: CASSYSGGTRETQYF. This chain uses TRBV6-5 with TRBJ2-5, with 9 nucleotides matching TRBD2. The CDR3 contains 15 residues. The V gene's germline CDR1 is MNHEY and CDR2 SVGAGI. V dropped 2 bases and J dropped 5; count of bases not matched to a gene: 6.

The chain couples TRBV7-8 to TRBJ2-7, with D possibly TRBD1 on 5 matching bases. There are 14 residues in the CDR3. The V end lost 5 bases, the J end lost 6 bases, and 17 bases lay between the germline ends. Per germline, CDR1 SGHVS and CDR2 FQNEAQ. For the CDR3, the DNA is TGTGCCAGCAGCCAATCAATAGGGGTCGGCGAGCAGTACTTC. Its protein product is CASSQSIGVGEQYF.

This clonotype was picked up a small number of times. This rearrangement joins TRBV20-1 to TRBJ2-2; no clear D gene. The CDR3 covers 13 residues. Germline values: CDR1 DFQATT, CDR2 SNEGSKA (reference sequence). The germline V and J ends were trimmed by 5 bases and 6 bases, with 13 bases remaining between them. CDR3 loop: CSASSDGSGELFF. The CDR3 region has the DNA TGCAGTGCTTCGAGCGACGGCTCCGGGGAGCTGTTTTTT.

The J gene is TRBJ1-2, the V gene TRBV9; tentatively, D is TRBD1 (5 bases). V lost 3 bases to trimming and J lost 3 bases, with 15 bases between them. The CDR3 has 15 amino acids. CDR1 SGDLS and CDR2 YYNGEE come from the germline V gene. The DNA of the CDR3 is TGTGCCAGCAGCGGGGAACCCGGGACGGACTATGGCTACACCTTC. Its protein is CASSGEPGTDYGYTF.

Comment on this clonotype: The junction differs from germline at one of its ends, possibly a read error. V and J are TRBV10-1 and TRBJ1-5; D remains unclear. The CDR3 consists of 16 residues. Per germline, CDR1 WNHNN and CDR2 SYGVQD (reference sequence). The CDR3: CASSEIPSQHNQPQHF. As DNA, the CDR3 is TGTGCCAGCAGTGAGATCCCATCACAGCACAATCAGCCCCAGCATTTT.

Of note for this clonotype: This may be a read error: a much more frequent sequence differs by one nucleotide. The rearrangement links TRBV7-2 to TRBJ2-5, with TRBD2 as a possible D gene (5 bases). Germline V gene sequence: CDR1 SGHTA, CDR2 FQGNSA. The CDR3 spans 14 residues. The ends were cut back, 3 bases at V and 7 bases at J, with 15 bases in the middle. This CDR3 reads CASSFRARSGTQYF. The DNA of the CDR3 is TGTGCCAGCAGCTTCCGGGCCCGGAGCGGGACCCAGTACTTC.

The chain is built from TRBV25-1 and TRBJ2-2; D is perhaps TRBD2 (5 bases). The CDR3 is made up of 14 amino acids. Germline CDR1 is MGHDK and CDR2 is SYGVNS. Between the trimmed V and J ends, which lost 1 base and 3 bases, there was a span of 6 bases. CDR3 nucleotide sequence: TGTGCCAGCAGTGAATGGGGAGACACCGGGGAGCTGTTTTTT. Its translation: CASSEWGDTGELFF.

In the case of this clonotype: At one of its ends the junction is not consistent with the germline gene, which may arise from a read error. This chain uses TRBV7-3 with TRBJ2-5; D is unresolved. In germline, CDR1 is SGHTA, CDR2 FQGTGA. CDR3 length equals 13 residues. The CDR3 protein is CASSLDIEEAQYF. DNA of the CDR3: TGTGCCAGCAGCCTCGACATAGAAGAGGCCCAGTACTTC.

The gene calls are TRBV2 and TRBJ2-7, with a tentative D call TRBD2 (7 bases). Trimming stripped 4 bases from V and 5 bases from J, with 12 bases between. CDR1 is SNHLY, CDR2 FYNNEI, per germline. The CDR3 spans 13 residues. The CDR3 coding sequence is TGTGCCAGCAGTGGAGGCGGGGGCGACGAGCAGTACTTC. It codes for CASSGGGGDEQYF.

J is TRBJ2-5 and V is TRBV7-2, with D possibly being TRBD1 or TRBD2 (5 bases each). V was pared by 5 bases and J by 4 bases, with 17 bases between. Germline V gene data show CDR1 as SGHTA and CDR2 as FQGNSA. The CDR3 is made up of 15 amino acids. DNA of the CDR3: TGTGCCAGCAGCACGGGGACGGCGAGAGGAGAGACCCAGTACTTC. Translated: CASSTGTARGETQYF.

This clonotype appeared a few times. The rearrangement links TRBV7-2 to TRBJ2-2, with 10 bases fitting TRBD2. The CDR3 spans 15 residues. J was trimmed by 3 bases and V by 5 bases; bases with no gene match: 3. CDR1 is SGHTA, CDR2 FQGNSA, per germline. The CDR3 region is CASSVSGGYTGELFF. The CDR3 DNA reads as TGTGCCAGCAGCGTTAGCGGGGGGTACACCGGGGAGCTGTTTTTT.

This clonotype was seen a few times. The chain employs TRBV5-6 and TRBJ1-1; possible D gene TRBD1, 5 bases. V lost 2 bases and J 0 bases, leaving 11 bases between the germline ends. This CDR3 has 15 residues. Germline V gives CDR1 SGHDT, CDR2 YYEEEE. CDR3 nucleotide sequence: TGTGCCAGCAGCTTACAGGTCTTGATGAACACTGAAGCTTTCTTT. Residues: CASSLQVLMNTEAFF.

There are many counts of this clonotype. The chain is built from TRBV2 and TRBJ2-7; tentative D call: TRBD2 (6 bases). This CDR3 has 15 amino acids. CDR1 SNHLY and CDR2 FYNNEI come from the germline V gene. Between the trimmed V and J ends, which lost 2 bases and 1 base, there was a span of 12 bases. The chain's CDR3 is CASSEIAAGSYEQYF. The CDR3, as DNA: TGTGCCAGCAGTGAAATTGCGGCGGGGTCCTACGAGCAGTACTTC.

The chain carries TRBV20-1 and TRBJ1-5, with D possibly being TRBD1 (5 bases). The CDR3 runs 13 residues. The germline V gene has CDR1 DFQATT and CDR2 SNEGSKA (reference sequence). Trimming removed 6 bases at V and 3 bases at J, with 12 bases between. CDR3 in DNA: TGCAGTGCGACCCCGGGGGACAATCAGCCCCAGCATTTT. It is translated as CSATPGDNQPQHF.

CDR3: CASSLENSGQPYEQYF. CDR3 DNA: TGTGCCAGCAGCTTAGAGAATAGCGGGCAGCCCTACGAGCAGTACTTC. The gene calls are TRBV7-2 and TRBJ2-7; 7 bases are shared with TRBD2. Germline V gives CDR1 SGHTA, CDR2 FQGNSA. The CDR3 spans 16 residues. The J segment lost 2 bases and the V segment lost 1 base, leaving 8 bases of the junction unmatched.

The chain combines TRBV27 with TRBJ1-1; D ambiguous. Germline V gives CDR1 MNHEY, CDR2 SMNVEV (reference sequence). This CDR3 is 9 amino acids long. Trimming cost V 9 bases and J 8 bases, with 7 bases left between them. CDR3 coding DNA: TGTGCCAGAGGGCGCGAAGCTTTCTTT. Protein sequence: CARGREAFF.

This clonotype was seen only a few times. The chain couples TRBV5-5 to TRBJ2-7; D unclear. Trimming removed 3 bases at V and 5 bases at J, with 15 bases between. This CDR3 region has 14 residues. CDR1 SGHKS and CDR2 YYEKEE come from the germline V gene (reference sequence). CDR3 sequence: CASSSPERPNEQYF. The CDR3 region has the DNA TGTGCCAGCAGCTCCCCGGAGCGTCCCAACGAGCAGTACTTC.